This T cell receptor beta chain was recovered during a study of T cells in Graves' hyperthyroidism and ophthalmopathy. RNA transcripts yielded amplified TCR beta CDR3 regions. The primer set for the first-round RT-PCR of the TCR CDR3 was HTBI. One entry per CDR3 protein, called by TCRdb with MiXCR from the multiplex PCR reads. The sample has about 25,000 distinct CDR3 sequences; under 55% are singletons. Pregnant or lactating patients were excluded, as were those with uncontrolled infection or other autoimmune disease. Clinicians diagnosed patients from clinical symptoms, serum thyroxine and TRAb, thyroid ultrasound and orbital computed tomography. Points from the study as a whole: Blood shared most expanded thyroid clonotypes above 0.001. Ophthalmopathy was told apart from stable hyperthyroidism by a 13 V-J model.

V lost 7 bases and J lost 9, with 16 bases in between. The CDR3 is 13 amino acids. Per the germline V gene, CDR1 is LNHDA and CDR2 is SQIVND (reference sequence). In its sample, this clonotype was seen many times. The antigen remains unidentified. The source of this sequence is a woman between 40 and 55 years old with Graves' hyperthyroidism that later progressed to Graves' ophthalmopathy. The sample comprised blood. This chain joins TRBV19 and TRBJ2-4, with TRBD1 as a possible D gene (6 bases). DNA for the CDR3: TGTGCCAGTAATGGGGGCAGGGGCGGCATTCAGTACTTC. This encodes CASNGGRGGIQYF.